This T cell receptor beta chain was obtained from a study of cytomegalovirus exposure and HLA in healthy donors. Regarding the study as a whole: Reports described diagnosis of cytomegalovirus status by the classifier as highly specific and sensitive. Links to common viral pathogens appeared, in a later analysis, for several of the most significant clusters. Cytomegalovirus association was assigned to about 150 TCR beta chains.

60 Vbeta and 13 Jbeta primers were used in PCR. The table came from immunoSEQ multiplex PCR; TCRdb's copy has only in-frame clones and leaves some out. The sample yields around 180,000 clones, about 84% seen once. This clone was counted between two and nine times. The antigen is not known. The CDR3 runs to 17 residues. Trimming removed 5 bases at V and 1 base at J, with 18 bases between. Germline CDR1 reads LNHDA; CDR2 reads SQIVND (reference sequence). This clonotype originated in a man aged 18-30 years in good health and CMV-seronegative. The sequenced material came from PBMCs. The chain links TRBV19 to TRBJ1-5; weak D call: TRBD1 (5 bases). As DNA, the CDR3 is TGTGCCAGTAGTGTCCGTGGGGGGGGGAGCAGCAATCAGCCCCAGCATTTT. Translation: CASSVRGGGSSNQPQHF.